This T cell receptor (beta chain) was identified in a study of shared clonotypes between healthy human individuals. The CDR3 sequence is 13 residues long. Germline CDR1 reads SGHDT; CDR2 reads YYEEEE. Trimming left V 1 base short and J 2 bases short, with 7 bases between. TCRdb keeps only in-frame clones here, not all; method: immunoSEQ multiplex PCR. This table has 1.5 million to 2.5 million clones, approximately 94% appearing once. Naive CD8 cells lacked CD45RO, underwent positive selection for CCR7 and left out terminally differentiated effector memory CD45RA+ cells. Caucasian adults residing in Nashville, Tennessee made up all the donors.

Sequencing was carried out using naive CD8+ T cells sorted from blood. The V call is TRBV5-6, the J call TRBJ2-7; no firm D call. This TCR was recovered from a man in his late teens or twenties in good health. CDR3 residues: CASSLNSAYEQYF. The CDR3 DNA sequence: TGTGCCAGCAGCTTGAACTCAGCCTACGAGCAGTACTTC.